This T cell receptor beta chain was retrieved from a study of blood T cells in healthy people across ages. Germline assignment: CDR1 SGHVS and CDR2 FQNEAQ. The CDR3 sequence is 17 residues long. V dropped 1 base and J dropped 4; count of bases not matched to a gene: 7. Each sample yielded at least 6 million isolated PBMCs. Primed by a sample-barcoded 5' primer and a J-beta primer mix, a second PCR proceeded for about 7 to 11 cycles. At least 3 million CDR3-containing paired-end reads were obtained per sample. TCRdb analysed the 5' RACE reads with MiXCR anew, one entry per CDR3 protein. The sample includes approximately 800,000 distinct CDR3 sequences, about 34% of them seen just once. In this sample, this clonotype turned up a few times.

Source material: blood. The rearrangement uses TRBV7-8 and TRBJ2-6, with 7 bases that match TRBD1. This receptor was obtained from a young man in good health. CDR3 residues: CASSLGQGRTGANVLTF. The DNA for the CDR3 is TGTGCCAGCAGCTTAGGACAGGGACGAACCGGGGCCAACGTCCTGACTTTC.